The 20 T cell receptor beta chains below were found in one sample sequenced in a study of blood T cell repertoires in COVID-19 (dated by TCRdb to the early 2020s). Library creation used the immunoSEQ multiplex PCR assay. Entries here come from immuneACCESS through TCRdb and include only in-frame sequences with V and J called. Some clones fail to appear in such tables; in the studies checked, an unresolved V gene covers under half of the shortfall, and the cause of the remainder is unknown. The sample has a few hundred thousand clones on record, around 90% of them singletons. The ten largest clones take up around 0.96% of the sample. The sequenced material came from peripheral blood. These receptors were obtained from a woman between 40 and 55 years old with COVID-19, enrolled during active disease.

The CDR3 DNA sequence: TGTGCCAGCAGTTACTCGGTAGGGGGGGACACTGAAGCTTTCTTT. Amino acids: CASSYSVGGDTEAFF. The chain recombines TRBV6-5 with TRBJ1-1; TRBD1 is a possible D gene (6 bases). This CDR3 contains 15 residues. Trimming cost V 0 bases and J 3 bases, with 11 bases left between them. Per germline, CDR1 MNHEY and CDR2 SVGAGI.

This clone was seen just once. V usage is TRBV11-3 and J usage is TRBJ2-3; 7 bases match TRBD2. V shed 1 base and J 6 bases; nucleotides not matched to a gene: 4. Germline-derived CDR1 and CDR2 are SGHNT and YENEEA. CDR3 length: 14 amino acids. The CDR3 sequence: CASSLGLAGDTQYF. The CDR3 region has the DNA TGTGCCAGCAGCTTAGGACTAGCAGGCGATACGCAGTATTTT.

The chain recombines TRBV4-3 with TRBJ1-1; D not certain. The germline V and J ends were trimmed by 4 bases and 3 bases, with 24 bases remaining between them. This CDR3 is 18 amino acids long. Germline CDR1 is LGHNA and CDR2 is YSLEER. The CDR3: CASSPRVPSRDWDTEAFF. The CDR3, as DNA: TGCGCCAGCAGCCCAAGGGTCCCCAGCCGGGATTGGGACACTGAAGCTTTCTTT.

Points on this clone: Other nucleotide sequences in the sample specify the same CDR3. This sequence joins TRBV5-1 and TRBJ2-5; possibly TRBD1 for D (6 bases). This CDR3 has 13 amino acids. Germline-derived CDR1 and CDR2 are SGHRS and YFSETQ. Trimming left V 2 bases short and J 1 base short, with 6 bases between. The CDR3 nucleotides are TGCGCCAGCAGCTTACAGGGCCAAGAGACCCAGTACTTC. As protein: CASSLQGQETQYF.

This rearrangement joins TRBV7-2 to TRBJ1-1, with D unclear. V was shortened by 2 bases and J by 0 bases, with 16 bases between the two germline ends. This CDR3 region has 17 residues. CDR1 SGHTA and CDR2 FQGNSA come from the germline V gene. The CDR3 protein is CASSLYQTGSLNTEAFF. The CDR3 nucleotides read TGTGCCAGCAGCTTATACCAAACCGGGTCCCTGAACACTGAAGCTTTCTTT.

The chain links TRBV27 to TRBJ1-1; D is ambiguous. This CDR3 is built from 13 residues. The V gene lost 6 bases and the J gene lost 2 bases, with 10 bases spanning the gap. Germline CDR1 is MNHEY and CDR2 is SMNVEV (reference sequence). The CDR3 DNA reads TGTGCCAGCAGGAGGTACGGTAACACTGAAGCTTTCTTT. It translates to CASRRYGNTEAFF.

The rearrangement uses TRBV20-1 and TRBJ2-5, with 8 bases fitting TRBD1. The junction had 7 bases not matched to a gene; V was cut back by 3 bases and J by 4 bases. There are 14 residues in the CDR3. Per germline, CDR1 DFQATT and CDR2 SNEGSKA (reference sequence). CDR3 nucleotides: TGCAGTGCTAGTGACAGGGGCCGGCGAGAGACCCAGTACTTC. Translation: CSASDRGRRETQYF.

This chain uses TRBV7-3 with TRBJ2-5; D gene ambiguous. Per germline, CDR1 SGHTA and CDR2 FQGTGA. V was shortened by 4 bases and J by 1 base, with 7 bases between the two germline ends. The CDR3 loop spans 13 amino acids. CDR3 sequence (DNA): TGTGCCAGCAGCTCCCACTCCCAAGAGACCCAGTACTTC. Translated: CASSSHSQETQYF.

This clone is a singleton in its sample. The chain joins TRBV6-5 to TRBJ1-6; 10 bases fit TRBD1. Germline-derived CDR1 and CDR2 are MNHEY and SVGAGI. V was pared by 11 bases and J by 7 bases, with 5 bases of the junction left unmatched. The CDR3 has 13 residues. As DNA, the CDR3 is TGTGCCGGCGGACAGGGGGGAAATTCACCCCTCCACTTT. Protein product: CAGGQGGNSPLHF.

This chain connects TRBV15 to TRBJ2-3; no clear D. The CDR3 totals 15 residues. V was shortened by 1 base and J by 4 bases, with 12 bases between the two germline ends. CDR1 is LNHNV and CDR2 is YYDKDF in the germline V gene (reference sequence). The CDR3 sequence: CATSRGVVPADTQYF. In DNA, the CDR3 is TGTGCCACCAGCAGAGGAGTGGTCCCCGCAGATACGCAGTATTTT. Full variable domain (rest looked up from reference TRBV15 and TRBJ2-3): DAMVIQNPRYQVTQFGKPVTLSCSQTLNHNVMYWYQQKSSQAPKLLFHYYDKDFNNEADTPDNFQSRRPNTSFCFLDIRSPGLGDTAMYLCATSRGVVPADTQYFGPGTRLTVL.

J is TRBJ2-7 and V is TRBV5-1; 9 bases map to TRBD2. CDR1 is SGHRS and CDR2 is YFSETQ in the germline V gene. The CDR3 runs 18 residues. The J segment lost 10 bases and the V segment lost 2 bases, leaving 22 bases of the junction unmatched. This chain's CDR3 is CASSFLTGGGAGSEVQYF. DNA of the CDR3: TGCGCCAGCAGCTTCCTCACCGGCGGGGGGGCCGGCTCCGAGGTCCAGTACTTC.

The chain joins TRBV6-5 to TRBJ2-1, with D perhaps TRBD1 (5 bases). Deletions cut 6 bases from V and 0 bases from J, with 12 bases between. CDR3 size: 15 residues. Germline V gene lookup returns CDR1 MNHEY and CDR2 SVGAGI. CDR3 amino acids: CASSGPRDSYNEQFF. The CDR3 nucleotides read TGTGCCAGCAGCGGCCCCAGGGACTCCTACAATGAGCAGTTCTTC.

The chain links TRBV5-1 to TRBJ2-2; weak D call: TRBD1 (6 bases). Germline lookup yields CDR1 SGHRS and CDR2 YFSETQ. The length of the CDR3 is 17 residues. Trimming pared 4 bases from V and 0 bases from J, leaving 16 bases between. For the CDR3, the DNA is TGCGCCAGCAGCGGCCCCCAGGGGAACCCGAACACCGGGGAGCTGTTTTTT. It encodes CASSGPQGNPNTGELFF.

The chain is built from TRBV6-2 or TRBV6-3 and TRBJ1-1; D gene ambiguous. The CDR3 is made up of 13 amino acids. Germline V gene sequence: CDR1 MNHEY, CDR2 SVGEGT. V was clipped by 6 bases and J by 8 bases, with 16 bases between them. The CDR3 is CASSRHLTREAFF. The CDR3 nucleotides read TGTGCCAGCAGCCGCCATTTGACTCGGGAAGCTTTCTTT.

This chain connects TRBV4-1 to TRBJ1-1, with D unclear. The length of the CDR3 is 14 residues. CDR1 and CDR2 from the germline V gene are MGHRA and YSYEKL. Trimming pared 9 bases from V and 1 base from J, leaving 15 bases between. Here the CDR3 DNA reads TGCGCCAGTTCCAAAGTGACTACGAACACTGAAGCTTTCTTT. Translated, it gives CASSKVTTNTEAFF.

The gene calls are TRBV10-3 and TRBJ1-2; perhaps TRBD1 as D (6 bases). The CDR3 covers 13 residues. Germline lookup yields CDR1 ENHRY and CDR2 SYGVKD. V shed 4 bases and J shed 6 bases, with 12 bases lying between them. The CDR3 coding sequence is TGTGCCATCAGTGTTAGGACAGCGGATGGCTACACCTTC. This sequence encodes CAISVRTADGYTF.

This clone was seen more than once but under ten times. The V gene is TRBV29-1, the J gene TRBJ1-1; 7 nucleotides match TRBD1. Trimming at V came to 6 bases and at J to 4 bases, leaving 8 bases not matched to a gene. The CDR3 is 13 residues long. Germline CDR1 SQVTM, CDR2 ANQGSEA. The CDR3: CSVALQGSTEAFF. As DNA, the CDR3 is TGCAGCGTCGCCCTACAGGGGAGCACTGAAGCTTTCTTT.

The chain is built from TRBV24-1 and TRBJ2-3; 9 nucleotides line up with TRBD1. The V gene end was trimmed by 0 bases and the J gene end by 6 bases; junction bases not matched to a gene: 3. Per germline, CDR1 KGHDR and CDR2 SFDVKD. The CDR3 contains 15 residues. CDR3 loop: CATSDLDRGIDTQYF. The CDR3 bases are TGTGCCACCAGTGATTTGGACAGGGGGATCGATACGCAGTATTTT.

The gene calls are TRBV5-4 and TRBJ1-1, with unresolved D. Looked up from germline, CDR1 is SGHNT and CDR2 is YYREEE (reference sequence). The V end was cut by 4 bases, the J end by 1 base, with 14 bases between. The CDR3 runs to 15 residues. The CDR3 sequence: CASSLGSAPNTEAFF. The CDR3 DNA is TGTGCCAGCAGCCTGGGGTCCGCGCCGAACACTGAAGCTTTCTTT.

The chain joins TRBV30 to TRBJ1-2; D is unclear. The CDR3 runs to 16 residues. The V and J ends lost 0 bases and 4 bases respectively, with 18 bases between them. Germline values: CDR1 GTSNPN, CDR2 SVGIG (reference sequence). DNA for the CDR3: TGTGCCTGGAGTGTAAGGAGAATAGGCAGACTCTATGGCTACACCTTC. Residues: CAWSVRRIGRLYGYTF. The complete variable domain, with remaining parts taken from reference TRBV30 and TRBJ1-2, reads SQTIHQWPATLVQPVGSPLSLECTVEGTSNPNLYWYRQAAGRGLQLLFYSVGIGQISSEVPQNLSASRPQDRQFILSSKKLLLSDSGFYLCAWSVRRIGRLYGYTFGSGTRLTVV.